A selection of T cell receptor beta chains follows, all from one sample in a study of cytomegalovirus exposure and HLA in healthy donors. Sequencing was performed with immunoSEQ multiplex PCR; in TCRdb, only in-frame clones are kept and a portion is missing. The table shows fewer than 250,000 clones, with approximately 80% occurring only once. Input material: PBMCs. The origin of the receptors is a girl aged 10-17 years in good health and CMV-seronegative. CDR3s include the opening cysteine and the closing phenylalanine or tryptophan. The D gene is left open where the match is weak. Size tells how often a clone was seen (once, few, many) or the class of an expanded clone, and some rows leave it out.

v_call	d_call	clone_size	j_call	cdr3_nt	cdr3_aa
TRBV5-1	TRBD2	NA	TRBJ2-5	TGCGCCAGCAGCTGGCGCGGGGGGGCGAGGGGTCAAGAGACCCAGTACTTC	CASSWRGGARGQETQYF
TRBV13	NA	NA	TRBJ2-3	TGTGCCAGCAGCTTGGGCGGGGGCCTCACAGATACGCAGTATTTT	CASSLGGGLTDTQYF
TRBV9	NA	NA	TRBJ1-5	TGTGCCAGCAGCGGTGGAGGGAGCAATCAGCCCCAGCATTTT	CASSGGGSNQPQHF
TRBV18	NA	NA	TRBJ2-5	TGTGCCAGCTCACCAAGATCGGGAACTCAAGAGACCCAGTACTTC	CASSPRSGTQETQYF
TRBV11-2	NA	NA	TRBJ2-7	TGTGCCAGCAGCTTAACTCCGGGAAACTACGAGCAGTACTTC	CASSLTPGNYEQYF
TRBV5-8	TRBD1	few	TRBJ1-1	TGTGCCAGCAGCTTGGCCTTGGGACAGGGGAACACTGAAGCTTTCTTT	CASSLALGQGNTEAFF
TRBV10-3	TRBD1	NA	TRBJ2-3	TGTGCCATCACCCCGGGACAGAGCACAGATACGCAGTATTTT	CAITPGQSTDTQYF
TRBV29-1	TRBD2	NA	TRBJ2-7	TGCAGCGTCGCGAGCGGGAGGGCCGCCGAGCAGTACTTC	CSVASGRAAEQYF
TRBV5-8	TRBD2	NA	TRBJ2-2	TGTGCCAGCAGCCGACTTCTGACTAGCGGGCGATACACCGGGGAGCTGTTTTTT	CASSRLLTSGRYTGELFF
TRBV2	NA	few	TRBJ1-2	TGTGCCAGCAGTGAGAGGTCCGATGGCTACACCTTC	CASSERSDGYTF
TRBV4-1	TRBD2	NA	TRBJ2-5	TGCGCCAGCAGCCAACGGTCCCCAGCGGGGGGGCAGGAGACCCAGTACTTC	CASSQRSPAGGQETQYF
TRBV4-1	NA	few	TRBJ2-3	TGCGCCAGCAGCCGCCCCCTAGGTAACCTACAAGATACGCAGTATTTT	CASSRPLGNLQDTQYF
TRBV4-1	TRBD1	NA	TRBJ1-2	TGCGCCAGCAGCCAAACTACCACCGGGACAGGGGGCGCCGGCTACACCTTC	CASSQTTTGTGGAGYTF
TRBV9	NA	NA	TRBJ1-2	TGTGCCAGCAGCGTTGAGGCGCGAAATGTTTATGGCTACACCTTC	CASSVEARNVYGYTF
TRBV7-3	NA	NA	TRBJ2-1	TGTGCCAGCAGCTTCGGGTACGCCGGGACAAGCGGAGATGAGCAGTTCTTC	CASSFGYAGTSGDEQFF
TRBV18	NA	once	TRBJ2-7	TGTGCCAGCTCACCACCTAGCGGCTACGAGCAGTACTTC	CASSPPSGYEQYF
TRBV19	TRBD1	NA	TRBJ1-1	TGTGCCAGTAGTTCTCAGGGGGGAACTGAAGCTTTCTTT	CASSSQGGTEAFF
TRBV11-3	NA	once	TRBJ1-4	TGTGCCAGCAGCCGGGGGGGAGCTAATGAAAAACTGTTTTTT	CASSRGGANEKLFF
TRBV7-8	NA	few	TRBJ1-1	TGTGCCAGCAGCTTAGTTTACACCTCGAACACTGAAGCTTTCTTT	CASSLVYTSNTEAFF
TRBV10-2	NA	NA	TRBJ2-7	TGCGCCAGCAGTGAGTCGACCCCGGCGGGGAGCTACGAGCAGTACTTC	CASSESTPAGSYEQYF
TRBV28	TRBD2	NA	TRBJ2-7	TGTGCCAGCAGCCTAGGACTAGCGGGGGGGACCTACGAGCAGTACTTC	CASSLGLAGGTYEQYF
TRBV10-3	TRBD2	NA	TRBJ2-3	TGTGCCATCAGTGGGACTAGCGGGAGAGGGGATACGCAGTATTTT	CAISGTSGRGDTQYF
TRBV7-9	NA	NA	TRBJ1-5	TGTTCCAGCAGCCCTAGTGGTCAGCCCCAGCATTTT	CSSSPSGQPQHF
TRBV4-2	NA	NA	TRBJ2-7	TGTGCCAGCAGCCAAGCCGACGGGACCTACGAGCAGTACTTC	CASSQADGTYEQYF
TRBV27	TRBD2	NA	TRBJ2-7	TGTGCCAGCAGTGCCCTAGCGGGGGGCTACGAGCAGTACTTC	CASSALAGGYEQYF
TRBV19	NA	NA	TRBJ1-2	TGTGCCACCCAACAGGGTGACTATGGCTACACCTTC	CATQQGDYGYTF
TRBV28	NA	NA	TRBJ1-2	TGTGCCAGCGGGCCCAGCTATGGCTACACCTTC	CASGPSYGYTF
TRBV7-6	TRBD2	NA	TRBJ2-3	TGTGCCAGCAGCAAAGCGGGAGCAGGGGATACGCAGTATTTT	CASSKAGAGDTQYF
TRBV7-2	NA	once	TRBJ1-2	TGTGCCAGCAGCTTACAAGGGTTTAGGGGCCTTGGCTACACCTTC	CASSLQGFRGLGYTF
TRBV5-5	NA	NA	TRBJ2-6	TGTGCCAGCAGCCCGGGGGTAGGCTCTGGGGCCAACGTCCTGACTTTC	CASSPGVGSGANVLTF
TRBV30	TRBD1	NA	TRBJ2-7	TGTGCCTGGAGGGGACAGTCCTACGAGCAGTACTTC	CAWRGQSYEQYF
TRBV5-4	TRBD1	NA	TRBJ1-4	TGTGCCAGCAGCCGACGCGTCACAGGGGGCCCTAATGAAAAACTGTTTTTT	CASSRRVTGGPNEKLFF
TRBV7-9	NA	NA	TRBJ2-3	TGTGCCAGCAGCTTCGCCGGGGATACGCAGTATTTT	CASSFAGDTQYF
TRBV11-3	TRBD1	NA	TRBJ2-7	TGTGCCAGCAGCTTAGCACCGGGACAGTCCTACGAGCAGTACTTC	CASSLAPGQSYEQYF
TRBV28	TRBD1	NA	TRBJ1-2	TGTGCCAGCAGTATTGCAGGGGGCGCTGGTGGCTACACCTTC	CASSIAGGAGGYTF
TRBV2	NA	once	TRBJ1-2	TGTGCCAGCAGTCCTCCTAACTATGGCTACACCTTC	CASSPPNYGYTF
TRBV4-3	TRBD1	NA	TRBJ1-1	TGCGCCAGCAGCCCGGACAGGAGCACTGAAGCTTTCTTT	CASSPDRSTEAFF
TRBV28	NA	once	TRBJ2-5	TGTGCCAGCAGTTTTACGACAGCCGTTAACCAAGAGACCCAGTACTTC	CASSFTTAVNQETQYF
TRBV30	NA	NA	TRBJ2-2	TGTGCCTGGATAAGCCGTGTGGCAGGGTTCCGGGAGCTGTTTTTT	CAWISRVAGFRELFF
TRBV6-5	NA	NA	TRBJ2-7	TGTGCCAGCAGCCCCCAAATGGTAGTCTACGAGCAGTACTTC	CASSPQMVVYEQYF
TRBV9	NA	once	TRBJ2-5	TGTGCCAGCAGCGGGGGACTGGTCCAGCAGACCCAGTACTTC	CASSGGLVQQTQYF
TRBV28	TRBD2	NA	TRBJ2-3	TGTGCCAGCAGCTCGCGGGGGGCCGGGTTCCGGGACCTCACAGATACGCAGTATTTT	CASSSRGAGFRDLTDTQYF
TRBV5-1	NA	NA	TRBJ2-1	TGCGCCAGCAGCTTGAGGAGGGGGGGGCAGTACAATGAGCAGTTCTTC	CASSLRRGGQYNEQFF
TRBV29-1	NA	few	TRBJ2-2	TGCAGCGTTGTGGCTAGTATCGCCGGGGAGCTGTTTTTT	CSVVASIAGELFF
TRBV13	NA	NA	TRBJ1-2	TGTGCCAGCAGCTTCCAGGGTGATGGCTACACCTTC	CASSFQGDGYTF
TRBV7-9	TRBD2	NA	TRBJ2-1	TGTGCCAGCAGCGCGGCTAGCGGGGAGGCGGGTGTAAATGAGCAGTTCTTC	CASSAASGEAGVNEQFF
TRBV2	NA	NA	TRBJ2-3	TGTGCCAGCAGGGACACGAGTTTGCCCACAGATACGCAGTATTTT	CASRDTSLPTDTQYF
TRBV28	NA	NA	TRBJ1-6	TGTGCCAGCAGTTTATACGGTCAGGGTGGTTATAATTCACCCCTCCACTTT	CASSLYGQGGYNSPLHF
TRBV6-1	TRBD1	NA	TRBJ2-3	TGTGCCAGCAGTGGACAGGGGGATACGCAGTATTTT	CASSGQGDTQYF
TRBV25-1	TRBD1	NA	TRBJ1-4	TGTGCCAGCAGTGAAGAAGCAGGACAGGGCGTCGAAAAACTGTTTTTT	CASSEEAGQGVEKLFF
TRBV5-1	NA	NA	TRBJ2-2	TGCGCCAGCAGTCTAGGGTCAGGGGCCGGGGAGCTGTTTTTT	CASSLGSGAGELFF
TRBV6-1	TRBD2	NA	TRBJ2-1	TGTGCCAGCAGTGAATCCTACGCTAGCGGGAGGGCCTACAATGAGCAGTTCTTC	CASSESYASGRAYNEQFF
TRBV5-4	NA	few	TRBJ1-1	TGTGCCAGCAGCCCCTATAGGAACACTGAAGCTTTCTTT	CASSPYRNTEAFF
TRBV6-1	TRBD1	few	TRBJ2-1	TGTGCCAGCAGTTCCGGGACAGGGAGCAATGAGCAGTTCTTC	CASSSGTGSNEQFF